One sample yielded the 27 T cell receptor beta chains listed below, sequenced in a study of shared clonotypes between healthy human individuals. The table came from immunoSEQ multiplex PCR; TCRdb's copy has only in-frame clones and leaves some out. The sample has 950,000 to 1,200,000 clones; roughly 80% are singletons. Sequenced input: memory CD4+ T cells from PBMCs. Subset indicated: CD45RA-negative fraction. These TCRs come from a man aged 18 to 35 in good health. Some clones in this sample may be carry-over from other donors' samples.

This chain uses TRBV19 with TRBJ2-5; no definite D call. CDR3 length equals 13 residues. V was shortened by 4 bases and J by 7 bases, with 13 bases between the two germline ends. CDR1 and CDR2 (germline): LNHDA, SQIVND (reference sequence). CDR3 sequence reads: CASSNSAAGTQYF. As DNA, the CDR3 is TGTGCCAGTAGTAACAGCGCAGCAGGGACCCAGTACTTC.

A remark on this clone: This may stem from a read error, because a much larger clone lies one nucleotide away. This chain uses TRBV13 with TRBJ2-5; 8 positions match TRBD1. Germline V lookup: CDR1 PRHDT, CDR2 FYEKMQ (reference sequence). The CDR3 is made up of 13 amino acids. The J segment lost 3 bases and the V segment lost 4 bases, leaving 1 base of the junction unmatched. CDR3 residues: CASSSTGEETQYF. The CDR3 nucleotides are TGTGCCAGCAGCTCGACAGGGGAAGAGACCCAGTACTTC.

The chain recombines TRBV28 with TRBJ2-1; 10 positions match TRBD2. CDR1 and CDR2 from the germline V gene are MDHEN and SYDVKM. There are 14 residues in the CDR3. V lost 3 bases to trimming and J lost 7 bases; unmatched junction nucleotides: 3. The CDR3 loop is CASSFPGLANEQFF. CDR3 nucleotide sequence: TGTGCCAGCAGTTTCCCGGGACTAGCGAATGAGCAGTTCTTC.

This clone was observed a few times. V usage is TRBV18 and J usage is TRBJ1-2, with D maybe TRBD1 (6 bases). CDR1 and CDR2 (germline): KGHSH, LQKENI. Trimming shortened V by 6 bases and J by 7 bases, and 18 bases separated the two germline ends. The CDR3 contains 14 residues. The CDR3 DNA sequence: TGTGCCAGCTCCTCGGACAGCTCTCAGGGTGGCTACACCTTC. Its protein is CASSSDSSQGGYTF.

This clone was detected once. V usage is TRBV9 and J usage is TRBJ1-2; 7 positions match TRBD1. V gave up 3 bases and J gave up 8 bases; unmatched junction bases: 4. The CDR3 sequence is 12 residues long. Germline V gives CDR1 SGDLS, CDR2 YYNGEE. The CDR3 bases are TGTGCCAGCAGCGAGAGGGGGCTGGGCTACACCTTC. This encodes CASSERGLGYTF.

The rearrangement joins TRBV5-1 to TRBJ2-7; the match to TRBD1 covers 8 bases. This CDR3 spans 15 amino acids. V dropped 3 bases and J dropped 3; count of bases not matched to a gene: 8. Germline lookup yields CDR1 SGHRS and CDR2 YFSETQ. CDR3 in amino acids: CASSSLTGADYEQYF. The CDR3 DNA is TGCGCCAGCAGCTCCCTGACAGGGGCGGACTACGAGCAGTACTTC.

In its sample, this clone was seen a few times. Other DNA sequences from this sample encode an identical CDR3 as well. The genes are TRBV28 and TRBJ1-2, with unresolved D. Germline CDR1 and CDR2: MDHEN and SYDVKM. The CDR3 consists of 14 residues. The V gene lost 4 bases and the J gene lost 2 bases, with 11 bases spanning the gap. CDR3: CASSSGLRNYGYTF. The DNA for the CDR3 is TGTGCCAGCAGTTCAGGACTGAGAAACTATGGCTACACCTTC.

This clone appeared once. The chain combines TRBV18 with TRBJ1-4; D may be TRBD1 (5 bases). CDR1 KGHSH and CDR2 LQKENI come from the germline V gene. The CDR3 runs 16 residues. Deletions cut 0 bases from V and 3 bases from J, with 11 bases between. The CDR3 DNA follows: TGTGCCAGCTCACCACCGTTCAGGGCACCTAATGAAAAACTGTTTTTT. Its translation: CASSPPFRAPNEKLFF.

The genes are TRBV25-1 and TRBJ1-4; TRBD1 might be the D (5 bases). Germline V lookup: CDR1 MGHDK, CDR2 SYGVNS. There are 15 residues in the CDR3. Trimming cost V 5 bases and J 0 bases, with 10 bases left between them. The CDR3 DNA follows: TGTGCCAGCAGTTTGGGGGGGGCAACTAATGAAAAACTGTTTTTT. It yields the protein CASSLGGATNEKLFF.

The chain carries TRBV2 and TRBJ1-5, with TRBD1 as a possible D gene (5 bases). The V end was cut by 7 bases, the J end by 2 bases, with 12 bases between. Germline CDR1 is SNHLY and CDR2 is FYNNEI. The CDR3 covers 14 residues. The CDR3 loop reads CASKGTTGNQPQHF. The CDR3 DNA reads as TGTGCCAGCAAGGGAACGACAGGCAATCAGCCCCAGCATTTT.

With regard to this clone: A clone one base away is much larger, so this may be a read error. The chain uses TRBV5-1 and TRBJ2-7, with 9 bases identical to TRBD1. The germline gives CDR1 SGHRS, CDR2 YFSETQ. Trimming at V came to 0 bases and at J to 3 bases, leaving 1 base not matched to a gene. The CDR3 is made up of 14 amino acids. CDR3 sequence: CASSLGTGVYEQYF. The CDR3 coding sequence is TGCGCCAGCAGCTTGGGGACAGGGGTCTACGAGCAGTACTTC.

The CDR3 DNA is TGTGCCAGCAGTCGGCCGACCGGGACAGTAAACACCGGGGAGCTGTTTTTT. Translated, it gives CASSRPTGTVNTGELFF. The rearrangement links TRBV28 to TRBJ2-2; TRBD1 aligns across 7 bases. Germline V gives CDR1 MDHEN, CDR2 SYDVKM. Trimming removed 5 bases from V and 2 bases from J; junction bases left unmatched: 11. This CDR3 is built from 17 residues.

This rearrangement joins TRBV19 to TRBJ1-1, with D maybe TRBD1 (5 bases). Trimming removed 3 bases at V and 11 bases at J, with 16 bases between. The CDR3 has 13 amino acids. Germline CDR1 LNHDA, CDR2 SQIVND (reference sequence). CDR3 DNA sequence: TGTGCCAGTAGTATCGGCAGGGCGGTATGGGCTTTCTTT. Amino acids: CASSIGRAVWAFF.

This clone was picked up a small number of times. The chain combines TRBV29-1 with TRBJ2-7; 8 positions agree with TRBD1. The germline V gene has CDR1 SQVTM and CDR2 ANQGSEA. The CDR3 contains 13 residues. The J segment lost 3 bases and the V segment lost 6 bases, leaving 7 bases of the junction unmatched. The CDR3 coding sequence is TGCAGCGTCGCGAATGGACAGGGCTACGAGCAGTACTTC. Its protein product is CSVANGQGYEQYF.

As concerns this clone: This same CDR3 is encoded by further DNA sequences in the sample. This sequence joins TRBV29-1 and TRBJ2-1; D unclear. The germline V gene encodes CDR1 SQVTM and CDR2 ANQGSEA. This CDR3 comprises 13 residues. The V end lost 6 bases, the J end lost 9 bases, and 18 bases lay between the germline ends. For the CDR3, the DNA is TGCAGCGTCGTTGCGTCTCGGGTGGGTGAGCAGTTCTTC. Protein: CSVVASRVGEQFF.

This clone was seen ten or more times. The V call is TRBV15, the J call TRBJ1-2; D gene unclear. CDR1 LNHNV and CDR2 YYDKDF come from the germline V gene (reference sequence). This CDR3 has 15 residues. Trimming shortened V by 6 bases and J by 2 bases, and 16 bases separated the two germline ends. CDR3 amino acids: CATRSAQNENYGYTF. The DNA for the CDR3 is TGTGCCACCAGGTCGGCCCAAAATGAAAACTATGGCTACACCTTC.

This clone came up many times. V usage is TRBV5-1 and J usage is TRBJ2-7; TRBD2 aligns across 10 bases. The CDR3 is 16 amino acids. With V trimmed by 4 bases and J by 0 bases, 7 bases remained unmatched. Germline V lookup: CDR1 SGHRS, CDR2 YFSETQ. The CDR3: CASSISAGGRSYEQYF. CDR3 nucleotide sequence: TGCGCCAGCAGCATCTCAGCGGGAGGGCGCTCCTACGAGCAGTACTTC.

The genes are TRBV7-2 and TRBJ2-1; 12 nucleotides match TRBD2. With V trimmed by 10 bases and J by 10 bases, 14 bases remained unmatched. This CDR3 has 15 amino acids. CDR1 is SGHTA, CDR2 FQGNSA, per germline. CDR3 sequence reads: CATDPGTSGRGEQFF. CDR3 bases: TGTGCCACCGACCCCGGGACTAGCGGGCGGGGGGAGCAGTTCTTC.

The genes are TRBV6-5 and TRBJ2-1, with TRBD2 identical over 11 bases. This CDR3 region has 15 residues. V lost 7 bases, J lost 4 bases, and 6 bases stayed unmatched. Germline assignment: CDR1 MNHEY and CDR2 SVGAGI. Written as DNA, the CDR3 is TGTGCCAGCACCCCGAGACTAGCGGGATACAATGAGCAGTTCTTC. This translates into CASTPRLAGYNEQFF.

CDR3 DNA sequence: TGCGCCAGCAGCCAAGTACAGAACAATGAGCAGTTCTTC. Its translation: CASSQVQNNEQFF. The chain uses TRBV4-1 and TRBJ2-1, with D hard to call. V lost 1 base and J lost 5, with 6 bases in between. Germline CDR1 is MGHRA and CDR2 is YSYEKL. This CDR3 is 13 amino acids long.

The rearrangement links TRBV15 to TRBJ2-2, with D perhaps TRBD1 (6 bases). Germline V lookup: CDR1 LNHNV, CDR2 YYDKDF (reference sequence). The CDR3 extends over 14 amino acids. Trimming removed 7 bases at V and 7 bases at J, with 16 bases between. The CDR3: CATTQGIDGGELFF. The CDR3 region has the DNA TGTGCCACCACCCAGGGGATCGATGGCGGGGAGCTGTTTTTT.

The genes are TRBV13 and TRBJ2-7; TRBD1 is a possible D gene (5 bases). The CDR3 totals 15 residues. V lost 4 bases to trimming and J lost 7 bases, with 20 bases between them. Germline V gene data show CDR1 as PRHDT and CDR2 as FYEKMQ (reference sequence). The CDR3 bases are TGTGCCAGCAGCTCCCGAAGGGGTAACTCGAGGGAGCAGTACTTC. This translates into CASSSRRGNSREQYF.

The rearrangement joins TRBV7-2 to TRBJ1-5, with D perhaps TRBD1 (6 bases). The CDR3 contains 14 residues. V lost 3 bases, J lost 5 bases, and 11 bases lay in between. The germline V gene has CDR1 SGHTA and CDR2 FQGNSA. The CDR3 here is CASSLTGSDQPQHF. DNA for the CDR3: TGTGCCAGCAGCTTGACAGGTTCGGATCAGCCCCAGCATTTT.

The chain is built from TRBV7-3 and TRBJ1-5; D ambiguous. V lost 2 bases to trimming and J lost 4 bases, with 15 bases between them. CDR1 SGHTA and CDR2 FQGTGA come from the germline V gene. The length of the CDR3 is 16 residues. For the CDR3, the DNA is TGTGCCAGCAGCTTATCGGAGGAGCCTATAAATCAGCCCCAGCATTTT. Residues: CASSLSEEPINQPQHF.

This clone was picked up a small number of times. The rearrangement joins TRBV27 to TRBJ2-7; D is ambiguous. The germline gives CDR1 MNHEY, CDR2 SMNVEV (reference sequence). V lost 3 bases, J lost 9 bases, and 12 bases lay in between. The CDR3 is made up of 12 amino acids. CDR3 coding DNA: TGTGCCAGCAGTTTCATTCCCGGTCCGCAGTACTTC. Residues: CASSFIPGPQYF.

This chain links TRBV27 with TRBJ2-6; 9 bases match TRBD1. This CDR3 has 16 amino acids. CDR1 and CDR2 (germline): MNHEY, SMNVEV (reference sequence). After removal of 8 bases from V and 2 bases from J, the junction contained 7 bases not matched to a gene. The CDR3 DNA reads TGTGCCAGCGGCCGGGACAGGGTACCTGGGGCCAACGTCCTGACTTTC. This sequence encodes CASGRDRVPGANVLTF.

On this clone itself: Other DNA sequences in the sample encode the same CDR3. The J gene is TRBJ1-1, the V gene TRBV19; D unclear. The CDR3 has 14 residues. Per germline, CDR1 LNHDA and CDR2 SQIVND (reference sequence). V gave up 1 base and J gave up 0 bases, with 6 bases separating them. This CDR3 is CASSIGGVNTEAFF. In DNA, the CDR3 is TGTGCCAGTAGTATAGGAGGAGTGAACACTGAAGCTTTCTTT.